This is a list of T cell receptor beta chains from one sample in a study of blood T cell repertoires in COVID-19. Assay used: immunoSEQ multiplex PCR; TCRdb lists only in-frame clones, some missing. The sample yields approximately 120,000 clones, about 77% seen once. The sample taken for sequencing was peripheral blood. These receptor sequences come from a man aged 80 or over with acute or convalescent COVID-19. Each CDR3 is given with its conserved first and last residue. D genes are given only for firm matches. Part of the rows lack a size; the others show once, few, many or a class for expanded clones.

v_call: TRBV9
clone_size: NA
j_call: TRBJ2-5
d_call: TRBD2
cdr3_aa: CASSVSGRGSQETQYF
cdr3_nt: TGTGCCAGCAGCGTCAGTGGGCGGGGGTCGCAAGAGACCCAGTACTTC

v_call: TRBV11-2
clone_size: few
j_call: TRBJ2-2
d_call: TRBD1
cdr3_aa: CASSLLRGRASGELFF
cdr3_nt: TGTGCCAGCAGCTTACTAAGGGGGCGAGCCTCCGGGGAGCTGTTTTTT

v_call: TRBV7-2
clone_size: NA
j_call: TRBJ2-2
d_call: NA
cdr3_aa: CASSFRDIRTGELFF
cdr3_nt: TGTGCCAGCAGCTTCAGGGACATACGCACCGGGGAGCTGTTTTTT

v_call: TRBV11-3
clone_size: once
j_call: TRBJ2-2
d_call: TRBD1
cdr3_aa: CASSLGAWGQTNTGELFF
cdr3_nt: TGTGCCAGCAGCTTGGGAGCTTGGGGACAGACGAACACCGGGGAGCTGTTTTTT

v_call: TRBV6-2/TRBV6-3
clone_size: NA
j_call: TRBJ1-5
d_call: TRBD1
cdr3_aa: CASSLQGETNQPQHF
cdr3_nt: TGTGCCAGCAGTTTACAGGGGGAAACCAATCAGCCCCAGCATTTT

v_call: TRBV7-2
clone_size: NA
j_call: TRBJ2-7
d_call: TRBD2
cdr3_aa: CASRTNIAGGLSYEQYF
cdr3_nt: TGTGCCAGCAGGACTAATATAGCGGGGGGACTCTCCTACGAGCAGTACTTC

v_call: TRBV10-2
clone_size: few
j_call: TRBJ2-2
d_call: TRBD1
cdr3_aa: CASKYRGSAGELFF
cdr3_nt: TGCGCCAGCAAGTACAGGGGGTCGGCCGGGGAGCTGTTTTTT

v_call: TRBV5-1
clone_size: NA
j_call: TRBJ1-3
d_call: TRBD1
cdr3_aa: CASSDGQGTGNTIYF
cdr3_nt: TGCGCCAGCAGCGATGGACAGGGGACAGGAAACACCATATATTTT

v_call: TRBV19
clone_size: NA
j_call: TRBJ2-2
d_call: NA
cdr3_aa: CASSIKGGQTGELFF
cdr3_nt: TGTGCCAGTAGTATCAAGGGGGGGCAGACCGGGGAGCTGTTTTTT

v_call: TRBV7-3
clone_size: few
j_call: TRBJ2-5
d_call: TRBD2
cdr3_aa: CASSPGRGVGETQYF
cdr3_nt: TGTGCCAGCAGCCCCGGACGGGGGGTTGGAGAGACCCAGTACTTC

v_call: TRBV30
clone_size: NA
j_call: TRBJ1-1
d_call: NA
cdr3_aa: CAWSARNTEAFF
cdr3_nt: TGTGCCTGGAGTGCGAGGAACACTGAAGCTTTCTTT

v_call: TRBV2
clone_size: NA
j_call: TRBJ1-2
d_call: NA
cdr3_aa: CASSESQGFLGGYTF
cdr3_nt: TGTGCCAGCAGTGAATCCCAGGGGTTCTTAGGAGGCTACACCTTC

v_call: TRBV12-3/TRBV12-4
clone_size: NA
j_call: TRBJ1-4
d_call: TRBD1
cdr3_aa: CASSPPGQGKLFF
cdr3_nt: TGTGCCAGCAGCCCTCCGGGACAGGGAAAACTGTTTTTT

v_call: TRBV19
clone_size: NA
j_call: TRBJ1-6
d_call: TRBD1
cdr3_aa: CASSTRGTGNSPLHF
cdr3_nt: TGTGCCAGTAGCACAAGGGGGACAGGGAATTCACCCCTCCACTTT

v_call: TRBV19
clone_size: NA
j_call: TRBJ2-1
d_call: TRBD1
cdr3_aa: CASSTGTGSMKQFF
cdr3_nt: TGTGCCAGTAGTACCGGGACAGGATCAATGAAGCAGTTCTTC

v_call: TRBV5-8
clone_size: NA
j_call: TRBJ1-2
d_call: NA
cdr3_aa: CASSLAGGYYGYTF
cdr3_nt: TGTGCCAGCAGCTTGGCCGGCGGCTACTATGGCTACACCTTC

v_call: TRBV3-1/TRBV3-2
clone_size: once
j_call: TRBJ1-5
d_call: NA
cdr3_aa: CASSQATGNQPQHF
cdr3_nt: TGTGCCAGCAGCCAAGCCACAGGCAATCAGCCCCAGCATTTT

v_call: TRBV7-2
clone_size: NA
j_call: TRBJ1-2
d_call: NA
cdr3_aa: CAIPKAGGYGYTF
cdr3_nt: TGTGCCATCCCCAAGGCGGGCGGCTATGGCTACACCTTC

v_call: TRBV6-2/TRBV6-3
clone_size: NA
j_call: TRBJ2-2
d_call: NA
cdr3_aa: CASSFQPTAGELFF
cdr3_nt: TGTGCCAGCAGTTTTCAACCTACTGCCGGGGAGCTGTTTTTT

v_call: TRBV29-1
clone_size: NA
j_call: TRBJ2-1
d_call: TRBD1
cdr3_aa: CSVVGQGTYNEQFF
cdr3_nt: TGCAGCGTTGTAGGACAGGGAACCTACAATGAGCAGTTCTTC

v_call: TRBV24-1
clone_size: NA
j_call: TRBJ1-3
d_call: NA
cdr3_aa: CATSDPQGSSGNTIYF
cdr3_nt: TGTGCCACCAGTGATCCTCAGGGTTCGTCTGGAAACACCATATATTTT

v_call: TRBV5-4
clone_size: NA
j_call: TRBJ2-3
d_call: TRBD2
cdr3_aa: CASSLLAGGPDTQYF
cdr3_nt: TGTGCCAGCAGCCTCCTAGCGGGGGGGCCTGATACGCAGTATTTT

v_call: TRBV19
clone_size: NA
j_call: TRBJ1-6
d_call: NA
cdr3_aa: CASSLGGRGVNSPLHF
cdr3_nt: TGTGCCAGTAGTTTGGGGGGTCGGGGGGTAAATTCACCCCTCCACTTT

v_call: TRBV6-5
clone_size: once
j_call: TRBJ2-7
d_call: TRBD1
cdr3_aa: CASSRLPGQGYEQYF
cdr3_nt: TGTGCCAGCAGTCGCCTACCGGGACAGGGCTACGAGCAGTACTTC

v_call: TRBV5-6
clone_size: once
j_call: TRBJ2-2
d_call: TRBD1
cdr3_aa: CASSWQGGADGELFF
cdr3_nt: TGTGCCAGCAGCTGGCAAGGGGGCGCTGACGGGGAGCTGTTTTTT

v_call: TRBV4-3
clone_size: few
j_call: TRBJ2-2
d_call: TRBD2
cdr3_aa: CASSQEVLAGRTGELFF
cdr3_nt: TGCGCCAGCAGCCAAGAAGTACTAGCGGGGCGAACCGGGGAGCTGTTTTTT

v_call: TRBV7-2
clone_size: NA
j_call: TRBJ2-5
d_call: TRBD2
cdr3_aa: CASSLFRSGGWQETQYF
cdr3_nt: TGTGCCAGCAGCTTATTTAGGAGCGGGGGTTGGCAAGAGACCCAGTACTTC

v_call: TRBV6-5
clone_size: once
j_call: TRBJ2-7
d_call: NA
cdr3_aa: CASRDSFSSYEQYF
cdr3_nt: TGTGCCAGCAGGGACAGTTTCAGCTCCTACGAGCAGTACTTC

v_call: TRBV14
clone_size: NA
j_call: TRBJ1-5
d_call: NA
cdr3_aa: CASSLYRLLQPQHF
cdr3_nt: TGTGCCAGCAGCCTATACAGGCTTCTCCAGCCCCAGCATTTT

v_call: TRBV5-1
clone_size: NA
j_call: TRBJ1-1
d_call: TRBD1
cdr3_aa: CASSEGQGRRTEAFF
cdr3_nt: TGCGCCAGCAGCGAGGGACAGGGGCGCCGGACTGAAGCTTTCTTT

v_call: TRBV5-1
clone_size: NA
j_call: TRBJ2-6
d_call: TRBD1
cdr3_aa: CASSSGQGALTGANVLTF
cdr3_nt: TGCGCCAGCAGCTCTGGACAGGGGGCCTTGACTGGGGCCAACGTCCTGACTTTC

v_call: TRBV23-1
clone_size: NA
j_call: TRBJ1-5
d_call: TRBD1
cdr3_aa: CASSLQTTGVSNQPQHF
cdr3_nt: TGCGCCAGCAGTTTACAAACCACAGGGGTGAGCAATCAGCCCCAGCATTTT

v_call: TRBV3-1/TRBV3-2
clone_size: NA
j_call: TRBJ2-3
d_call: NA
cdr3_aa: CASSQGRDPSTDTQYF
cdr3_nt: TGTGCCAGCAGCCAAGGGAGGGACCCTTCCACAGATACGCAGTATTTT

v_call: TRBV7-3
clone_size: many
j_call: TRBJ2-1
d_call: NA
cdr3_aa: CASSQGSFNEQFF
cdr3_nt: TGTGCCAGCAGCCAGGGATCGTTCAATGAGCAGTTCTTC

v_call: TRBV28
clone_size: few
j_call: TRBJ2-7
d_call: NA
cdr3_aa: CASSLRGLYEQYF
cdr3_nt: TGTGCCAGCAGTTTACGTGGGCTCTACGAGCAGTACTTC

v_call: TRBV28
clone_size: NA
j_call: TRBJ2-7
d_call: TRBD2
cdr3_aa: CASTSPTSGGRYEQYF
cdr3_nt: TGTGCCAGCACCTCCCCCACTAGCGGGGGTAGGTACGAGCAGTACTTC

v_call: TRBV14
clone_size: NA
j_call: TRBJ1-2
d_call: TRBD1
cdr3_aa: CASSPQGSRAGRGYTF
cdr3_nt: TGTGCCAGCAGCCCACAGGGGTCCAGGGCTGGCCGCGGCTACACCTTC

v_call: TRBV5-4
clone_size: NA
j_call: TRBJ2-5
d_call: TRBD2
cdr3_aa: CASSSRLAGGQETQYF
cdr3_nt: TGTGCCAGCAGCTCCAGACTAGCGGGGGGACAAGAGACCCAGTACTTC

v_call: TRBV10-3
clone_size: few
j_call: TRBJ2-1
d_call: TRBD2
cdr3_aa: CAISNRGDSYNEQFF
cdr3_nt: TGTGCCATCAGTAACCGGGGGGACTCCTACAATGAGCAGTTCTTC

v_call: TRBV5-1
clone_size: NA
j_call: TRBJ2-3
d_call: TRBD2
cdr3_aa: CASGTSGVDTQYF
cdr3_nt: TGCGCCTCGGGGACTAGCGGAGTAGATACGCAGTATTTT

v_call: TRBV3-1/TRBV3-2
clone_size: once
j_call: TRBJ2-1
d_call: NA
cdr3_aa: CASARWDTYNEQFF
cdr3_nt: TGTGCCAGCGCAAGGTGGGACACCTACAATGAGCAGTTCTTC

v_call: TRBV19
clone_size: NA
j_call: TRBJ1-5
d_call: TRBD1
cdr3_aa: CASSLAGTGRINQPQHF
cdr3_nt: TGTGCCAGTAGTTTAGCCGGGACAGGCCGGATCAATCAGCCCCAGCATTTT

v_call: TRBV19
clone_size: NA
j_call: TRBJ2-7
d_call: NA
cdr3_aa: CASSGRAGASEQYF
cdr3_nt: TGTGCCAGCAGTGGGAGAGCCGGCGCCTCCGAGCAGTACTTC

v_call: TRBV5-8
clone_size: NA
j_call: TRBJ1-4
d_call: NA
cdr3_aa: CASSFQGRTNEKLFF
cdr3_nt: TGTGCCAGCAGCTTTCAGGGGCGAACTAATGAAAAACTGTTTTTT

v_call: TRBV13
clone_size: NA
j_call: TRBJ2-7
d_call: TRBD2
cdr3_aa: CASSPEGRGGPREQYF
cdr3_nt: TGTGCCAGCAGCCCCGAGGGGCGGGGGGGCCCAAGGGAGCAGTACTTC

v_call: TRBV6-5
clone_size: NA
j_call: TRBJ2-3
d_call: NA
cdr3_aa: CASSRTGRTDTQYF
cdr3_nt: TGTGCCAGCAGTAGAACAGGGCGCACAGATACGCAGTATTTT

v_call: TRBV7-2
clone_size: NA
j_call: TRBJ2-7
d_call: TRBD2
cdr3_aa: CASSPQRGGEQYF
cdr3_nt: TGTGCCAGCAGCCCTCAGCGGGGGGGTGAGCAGTACTTC

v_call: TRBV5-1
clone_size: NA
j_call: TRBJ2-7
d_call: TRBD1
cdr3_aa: CASRRDRGSYEQYF
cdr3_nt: TGCGCCAGCCGAAGGGACAGGGGGTCCTACGAGCAGTACTTC

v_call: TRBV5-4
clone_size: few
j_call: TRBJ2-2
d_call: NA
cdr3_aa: CASSTHSGTTNTGELFF
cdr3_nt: TGTGCCAGCAGCACCCACTCCGGGACAACGAACACCGGGGAGCTGTTTTTT

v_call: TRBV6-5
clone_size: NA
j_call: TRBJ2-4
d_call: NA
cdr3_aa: CASSYSGRGIQYF
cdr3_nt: TGTGCCAGCAGTTACTCGGGCAGGGGCATTCAGTACTTC

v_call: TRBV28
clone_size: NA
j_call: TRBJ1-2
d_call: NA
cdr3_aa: CASSFTGLMGGYTF
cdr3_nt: TGTGCCAGCAGTTTTACGGGACTTATGGGTGGCTACACCTTC

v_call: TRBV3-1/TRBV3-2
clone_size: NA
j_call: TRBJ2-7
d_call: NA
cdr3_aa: CASSQAGSVNYEQYF
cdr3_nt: TGTGCCAGCAGCCAAGCAGGATCTGTCAACTACGAGCAGTACTTC

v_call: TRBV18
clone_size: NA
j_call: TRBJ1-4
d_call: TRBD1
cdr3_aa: CASSPRSTGNIGEKLFF
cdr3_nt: TGTGCCAGCTCACCGCGGTCGACAGGGAACATAGGTGAAAAACTGTTTTTT

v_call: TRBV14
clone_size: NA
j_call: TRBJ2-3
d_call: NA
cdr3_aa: CASSQFVLASTDTQYF
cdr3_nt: TGTGCCAGCAGCCAATTCGTGCTAGCGAGCACAGATACGCAGTATTTT

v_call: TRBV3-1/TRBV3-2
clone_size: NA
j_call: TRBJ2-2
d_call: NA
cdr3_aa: CASSQRGGHPGELFF
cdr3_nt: TGTGCCAGCAGCCAGAGGGGGGGCCACCCCGGGGAGCTGTTTTTT

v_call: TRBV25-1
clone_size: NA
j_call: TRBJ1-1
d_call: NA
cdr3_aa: CASSALTRGNTEAFF
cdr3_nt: TGTGCCAGCAGTGCACTCACCAGGGGGAACACTGAAGCTTTCTTT

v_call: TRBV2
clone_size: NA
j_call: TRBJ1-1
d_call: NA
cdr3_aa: CASSPQGPAEAFF
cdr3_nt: TGTGCCAGCAGTCCACAGGGTCCCGCTGAAGCTTTCTTT

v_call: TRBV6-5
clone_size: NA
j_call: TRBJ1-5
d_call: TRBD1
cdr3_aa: CASSSDRASNQPQHF
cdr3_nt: TGTGCCAGCAGTTCCGACAGGGCTAGCAATCAGCCCCAGCATTTT

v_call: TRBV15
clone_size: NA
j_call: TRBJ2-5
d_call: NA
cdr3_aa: CATSGWTVRQETQYF
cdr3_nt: TGTGCCACCAGCGGATGGACAGTCAGACAAGAGACCCAGTACTTC